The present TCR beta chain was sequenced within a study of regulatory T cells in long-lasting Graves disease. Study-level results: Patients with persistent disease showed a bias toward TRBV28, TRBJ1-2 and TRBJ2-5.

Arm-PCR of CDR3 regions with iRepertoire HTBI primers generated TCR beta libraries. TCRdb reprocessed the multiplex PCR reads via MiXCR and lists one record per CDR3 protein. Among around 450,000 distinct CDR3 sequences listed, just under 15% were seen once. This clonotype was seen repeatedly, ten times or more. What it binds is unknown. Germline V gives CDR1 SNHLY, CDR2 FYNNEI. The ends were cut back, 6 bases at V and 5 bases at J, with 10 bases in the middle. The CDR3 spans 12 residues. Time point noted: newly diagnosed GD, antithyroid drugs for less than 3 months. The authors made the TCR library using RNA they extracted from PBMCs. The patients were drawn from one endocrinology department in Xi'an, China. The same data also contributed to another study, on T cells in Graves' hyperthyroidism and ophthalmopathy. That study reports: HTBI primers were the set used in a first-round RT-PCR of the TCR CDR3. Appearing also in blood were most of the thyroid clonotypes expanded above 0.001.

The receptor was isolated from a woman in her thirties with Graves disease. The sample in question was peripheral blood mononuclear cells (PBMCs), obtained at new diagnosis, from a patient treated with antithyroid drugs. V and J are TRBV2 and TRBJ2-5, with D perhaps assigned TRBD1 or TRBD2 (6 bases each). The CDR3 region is CASRGGQETQYF. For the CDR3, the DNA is TGTGCCAGCAGAGGGGGGCAGGAGACCCAGTACTTC.